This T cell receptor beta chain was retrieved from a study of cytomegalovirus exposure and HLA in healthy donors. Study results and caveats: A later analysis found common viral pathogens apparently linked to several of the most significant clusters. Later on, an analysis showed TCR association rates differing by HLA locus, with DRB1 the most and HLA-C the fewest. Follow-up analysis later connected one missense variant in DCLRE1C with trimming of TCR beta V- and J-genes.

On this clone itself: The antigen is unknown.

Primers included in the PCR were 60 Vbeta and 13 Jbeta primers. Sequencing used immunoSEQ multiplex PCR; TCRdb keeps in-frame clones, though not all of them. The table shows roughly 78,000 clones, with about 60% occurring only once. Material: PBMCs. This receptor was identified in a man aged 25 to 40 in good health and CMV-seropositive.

CDR3 DNA sequence: TGTGCCAGCGGCGAGGACCGAGGCGGGAGCGCGCAGTATTTT. Residues: CASGEDRGGSAQYF. V is TRBV11-2 and J is TRBJ2-3; 7 bases match TRBD2. Germline CDR1 is SGHAT and CDR2 is FQNNGV. The trim removed 8 bases at V and 10 bases at J, leaving 15 bases unmatched. This CDR3 has 14 amino acids.